This T cell receptor beta chain appears in the sequencing data of a study of T cells in narcolepsy. Across the study: Healthy controls were enrolled alongside patients with narcolepsy type 1 or type 2. The study's findings and limits: Healthy controls reportedly lacked the autoreactive clonotypes serially found in patients' blood. Same-patient CSF and blood CD4+ T cell clonotypes included HCRT-specific and TRIB2-specific autoreactive ones. No autoreactive T cell clone sequences appeared in some memory CD4+ repertoires.

The length of the CDR3 is 12 residues. V lost 3 bases, J lost 4 bases, and 4 bases lay in between. Germline CDR1 and CDR2: MDHEN and SYDVKM. The table came from immunoSEQ multiplex PCR; TCRdb's copy has only in-frame clones and leaves some out. The sample lists under 35,000 clones; roughly 90% were seen once. In the case of this clone: Its target is unknown.

This chain links TRBV28 with TRBJ2-1; D call uncertain. The sequenced sample consisted of CD45RA- memory CD4+ T cells from PBMCs. This receptor was identified in a human donor with narcolepsy. CDR3 loop: CASSFRYNEQFF. The CDR3 DNA follows: TGTGCCAGCAGTTTTAGGTACAATGAGCAGTTCTTC.